This TCR beta chain comes out of a study of T cells in localized non-small cell lung cancer. In regard to this clone: Antigen unknown.

Profiled with immunoSEQ multiplex PCR; TCRdb holds only in-frame clones, not every one. The repertoire includes roughly 3,000 clones, roughly 29% of them detected once, and roughly 15% sits in the top ten. The study's findings and limits: Sequencing was restricted to one tumor region; therefore, heterogeneity remains possible. Paired adjacent lung recovered a median around 59 of the top 100 tumor clones. Uninvolved adjacent lung showed peak T cell clonality, exceeding tumor. Longer overall survival was seen with higher T cell density measured in blood.

The starting material was lung tumor tissue, obtained before any cancer treatment. This sequence originates from a female donor of 60 years or more with stage I lung adenocarcinoma.

The CDR3 nucleotides are TGTGCCAGCAGTTTCGGACAGAACACAGATACGCAGTATTTT. Residues: CASSFGQNTDTQYF. The chain combines TRBV6-8 with TRBJ2-3, with a weak D call TRBD1 (6 bases). V dropped 4 bases and J dropped 2 bases, with 10 bases sitting between them. CDR1 and CDR2 from the germline V gene are MNHGY and SAAAGT. The CDR3 extends over 14 amino acids.